The 21 T cell receptor beta chains below were found in one sample sequenced in a study of cytomegalovirus exposure and HLA in healthy donors. Primers included in the PCR were 60 Vbeta and 13 Jbeta primers. Sequenced by immunoSEQ multiplex PCR; TCRdb stores in-frame clones only, minus some. The sample lists some 180,000 clones; 82% were seen once. Sequenced material: PBMCs. These receptors all stem from a man aged 35-49 years in good health and CMV-seronegative.

The chain joins TRBV27 to TRBJ2-7; 7 positions match TRBD1. The CDR3 contains 16 residues. The J segment lost 2 bases and the V segment lost 3 bases, leaving 10 bases of the junction unmatched. Germline values: CDR1 MNHEY, CDR2 SMNVEV (reference sequence). The CDR3 region has the DNA TGTGCCAGCAGTTTGAAACCCAGACAGGGAACCTACGAGCAGTACTTC. Its translation: CASSLKPRQGTYEQYF.

This chain joins TRBV7-6 and TRBJ2-7, with a tentative D call TRBD2 (6 bases). Germline CDR1 SGHVS, CDR2 FNYEAQ. V lost 8 bases and J 7 bases, leaving 27 bases between the germline ends. The CDR3 is 16 residues long. This chain's CDR3 is CASFPGLGTMEGEQYF. For the CDR3, the DNA is TGTGCCAGCTTCCCGGGGTTGGGGACGATGGAGGGGGAGCAGTACTTC.

This clone was recorded only once. This sequence joins TRBV9 and TRBJ1-2, with unresolved D. Germline CDR1 and CDR2: SGDLS and YYNGEE. There are 11 residues in the CDR3. Between the trimmed V and J ends, which lost 3 bases and 6 bases, there was a span of 6 bases. CDR3 sequence reads: CASSGTNGYTF. CDR3 nucleotides: TGTGCCAGCAGCGGAACTAATGGCTACACCTTC.

The chain couples TRBV11-2 to TRBJ1-1; 7 bases map to TRBD1. The CDR3 length is 14 residues. V shed 2 bases and J 5 bases; nucleotides not matched to a gene: 5. The germline V gene has CDR1 SGHAT and CDR2 FQNNGV. The CDR3 DNA reads as TGTGCCAGCAGCTTAAGGGGGCGCGGGACTGAAGCTTTCTTT. It is translated as CASSLRGRGTEAFF.

J is TRBJ2-5 and V is TRBV7-3; the match to TRBD2 covers 9 bases. Germline CDR1 reads SGHTA; CDR2 reads FQGTGA. This CDR3 region has 15 residues. Trimming cost V 4 bases and J 4 bases; bases outside gene matches: 7. In DNA form, the CDR3 reads TGTGCCAGCAGCTCGGCGGGGGGGGCATCAGAGACCCAGTACTTC. This gives the protein CASSSAGGASETQYF.

The chain recombines TRBV19 with TRBJ1-2; TRBD1 matches 8 bases. The CDR3 is 17 amino acids. J was trimmed by 6 bases and V by 5 bases; bases with no gene match: 17. The germline V gene has CDR1 LNHDA and CDR2 SQIVND (reference sequence). The CDR3 loop is CASSPGQGHGDPDGYTF. DNA for the CDR3: TGTGCCAGTAGTCCCGGACAGGGCCATGGAGACCCAGATGGCTACACCTTC.

The CDR3 region has the DNA TGTGCCAGCAGCTTTAGCGGGGGCTACAATGAGCAGTTCTTC. This sequence encodes CASSFSGGYNEQFF. The rearrangement links TRBV7-2 to TRBJ2-1; 9 bases fit TRBD2. V was clipped by 3 bases and J by 3 bases; unmatched bases: 0. The CDR3 runs to 14 residues. Germline-derived CDR1 and CDR2 are SGHTA and FQGNSA.

This clone is a singleton in its sample. The chain links TRBV6-6 to TRBJ1-2; TRBD1 matches at 9 bases. J gave up 2 bases and V 5 bases, and 6 bases lay outside the gene matches. Per the germline V gene, CDR1 is MNHNY and CDR2 is SVGAGI (reference sequence). The CDR3 is 15 amino acids. The DNA of the CDR3 is TGTGCCAGCAGTCCGCGACAGGGGGGAAACTATGGCTACACCTTC. Translated, it gives CASSPRQGGNYGYTF.

This clone appeared once. This chain connects TRBV5-1 to TRBJ1-1, with D perhaps TRBD1 (5 bases). The germline V gene encodes CDR1 SGHRS and CDR2 YFSETQ. CDR3 length: 15 amino acids. The V end was cut by 0 bases, the J end by 5 bases, with 14 bases between. The CDR3 DNA reads TGCGCCAGCAGCTTGGCCTTTGGGGCGGCGACTGAAGCTTTCTTT. This encodes CASSLAFGAATEAFF.

This chain uses TRBV15 with TRBJ2-5; 7 nucleotides match TRBD2. Unmatched junction bases numbered 8, after V lost 4 bases and J lost 6 bases. Germline V gene lookup returns CDR1 LNHNV and CDR2 YYDKDF (reference sequence). This CDR3 has 14 amino acids. The CDR3 nucleotides are TGTGCCACCAGCAACGGGGGAGGGACCCAGACCCAGTACTTC. Residues: CATSNGGGTQTQYF.

This clone was recorded a few times. The rearrangement links TRBV7-8 to TRBJ2-4; the D gene is possibly TRBD1 (5 bases). The CDR3 consists of 16 residues. Germline CDR1 reads SGHVS; CDR2 reads FQNEAQ. Trimming cost V 4 bases and J 8 bases, with 21 bases left between them. CDR3 in amino acids: CASSSSWQGGEDIQYF. CDR3 DNA sequence: TGTGCCAGCAGCTCGAGTTGGCAGGGTGGAGAGGACATTCAGTACTTC. Complete variable domain (other parts from reference TRBV7-8 and TRBJ2-4): GAGVSQSPRYKVAKRGQDVALRCDPISGHVSLFWYQQALGQGPEFLTYFQNEAQLDKSGLPSDRFFAERPEGSVSTLKIQRTQQEDSAVYLCASSSSWQGGEDIQYFGAGTRLSVL.

This clone was observed a handful of times. The chain is built from TRBV28 and TRBJ1-5, with 8 bases that match TRBD1. From germline, CDR1 is MDHEN and CDR2 SYDVKM. The CDR3 spans 15 residues. Trimming at V came to 3 bases and at J to 8 bases, leaving 9 bases not matched to a gene. In DNA form, the CDR3 reads TGTGCCAGCAGTTTTATGCGCCCAGGGGGCAAGCCCCAGCATTTT. Translated, it gives CASSFMRPGGKPQHF.

V gene TRBV29-1 combines with J gene TRBJ2-3; no firm D call. From germline, CDR1 is SQVTM and CDR2 ANQGSEA. Trimming cost V 6 bases and J 0 bases, with 10 bases left between them. The CDR3 has 13 residues. The DNA of the CDR3 is TGCAGCGTCACACCAAGTAGCACAGATACGCAGTATTTT. As protein: CSVTPSSTDTQYF.

In regard to this clone: This same CDR3 is encoded by further DNA sequences in the sample. J is TRBJ1-2 and V is TRBV18, with 11 positions matching TRBD1. Germline V CDR1 and CDR2: KGHSH, LQKENI. With 6 bases clipped from V and 4 bases from J, the junction kept 4 bases outside the gene matches. The CDR3 spans 14 residues. The CDR3 nucleotides read TGTGCCAGCTCCCCCGGACAGGGGGCCTATGGCTACACCTTC. Translation gives CASSPGQGAYGYTF.

The chain carries TRBV30 and TRBJ1-2, with 10 positions matching TRBD1. The J segment lost 8 bases and the V segment lost 4 bases, leaving 7 bases of the junction unmatched. This CDR3 is built from 13 residues. The germline gives CDR1 GTSNPN, CDR2 SVGIG (reference sequence). The CDR3 here is CAWTSDRGLGYTF. The CDR3 nucleotides are TGTGCCTGGACCTCAGACAGGGGGCTGGGCTACACCTTC.

This chain joins TRBV10-2 and TRBJ2-3, with D uncertain. The CDR3 is made up of 12 amino acids. Trimming took off 6 bases at V and 5 bases at J, with 9 bases between the two ends. CDR1 is WSHSY and CDR2 is SAAADI in the germline V gene. CDR3 in amino acids: CASSVNRDTQYF. The CDR3 DNA is TGCGCCAGCAGCGTTAATAGAGATACGCAGTATTTT.

This chain joins TRBV5-6 and TRBJ2-4; tentative D call: TRBD2 (6 bases). The CDR3 spans 17 residues. V was clipped by 2 bases and J by 6 bases, with 21 bases between them. The germline CDR1 and CDR2 sequences are SGHDT and YYEEEE. The CDR3 sequence: CASSFTRARGNPNIQYF. As DNA, the CDR3 is TGTGCCAGCAGCTTCACGCGTGCCCGGGGGAATCCAAACATTCAGTACTTC.

The chain carries TRBV28 and TRBJ1-2, with 7 bases fitting TRBD1. Germline V gene lookup returns CDR1 MDHEN and CDR2 SYDVKM. The ends lost 3 bases at V and 5 bases at J; junction bases unmatched: 9. The CDR3 runs to 15 residues. For the CDR3, the DNA is TGTGCCAGCAGTTTTGGTAACAGGGGAGAGTATGGCTACACCTTC. It codes for CASSFGNRGEYGYTF.

The gene calls are TRBV5-5 and TRBJ1-5; perhaps TRBD1 as D (5 bases). The CDR3 is made up of 15 amino acids. CDR1 is SGHKS and CDR2 is YYEKEE in the germline V gene (reference sequence). V was clipped by 1 base and J by 7 bases, with 15 bases between them. This CDR3 reads CASSLQGGPNQPQHF. CDR3 sequence (DNA): TGTGCCAGCAGCTTGCAGGGTGGGCCAAACCAGCCCCAGCATTTT.

This clone was observed a few times. The genes are TRBV30 and TRBJ2-7; D might be TRBD2 (6 bases). This CDR3 has 14 residues. With 3 bases removed from V and 5 bases from J, the gap between germline ends came to 17 bases. In germline, CDR1 is GTSNPN, CDR2 SVGIG (reference sequence). This CDR3 is CAWREGPAGDEQYF. The CDR3 DNA sequence: TGTGCCTGGAGGGAGGGACCCGCCGGGGACGAGCAGTACTTC.

The chain links TRBV7-8 to TRBJ1-2, with 8 bases aligning to TRBD1. CDR1 is SGHVS, CDR2 FQNEAQ, per germline. Trimming cost V 6 bases and J 2 bases; bases outside gene matches: 5. The CDR3 contains 14 residues. DNA of the CDR3: TGTGCCAGCAGGCCGACAGGGGTAAACTATGGCTACACCTTC. The encoded protein is CASRPTGVNYGYTF.